This T cell receptor beta chain was profiled in a study of PD-1 blockade in classical Hodgkin lymphoma. Regarding this clone: An end of the junction differs from the germline gene, which may be a read error.

There are 12 residues in the CDR3. The germline gives CDR1 SGHTA, CDR2 FQGTGA. Relapses following autologous stem cell transplantation were seen in all patients, with brentuximab vedotin exposure varying. Assay used: immunoSEQ multiplex PCR; TCRdb lists only in-frame clones, some missing. The table includes 95,000 to 100,000 clones, 85% to 90% detected once. This rearrangement joins TRBV7-3 to TRBJ2-7; D might be TRBD2 (6 bases). This TCR was recovered from a human donor with classical Hodgkin lymphoma. Sample: peripheral blood mononuclear cells (PBMCs), taken before the second cycle of nivolumab. The CDR3 region is CASSLMGGLKIF. In nucleotides, the CDR3 is TGTGCCAGCAGCTTAATGGGGGGACTGAAGATCTTC.